Presented here are 6 T cell receptor beta chains from one specimen sequenced in a study of blood T cell repertoires in COVID-19. Clones were sequenced by immunoSEQ multiplex PCR, and TCRdb holds only the in-frame ones, with some missing. The sample has some 290,000 clones; roughly 90% are singletons. The sequenced sample was peripheral blood. Source of these receptors: a woman aged 25 to 45 with COVID-19, enrolled during active disease.

In its sample, this clone was seen once. V usage is TRBV7-2 and J usage is TRBJ1-1; D is undetermined. Germline CDR1 reads SGHTA; CDR2 reads FQGNSA. Trimming left V 2 bases short and J 4 bases short, with 14 bases between. This CDR3 has 15 amino acids. This CDR3 reads CASSLRRGMGTEAFF. The CDR3 nucleotides are TGTGCCAGCAGCTTAAGGCGAGGGATGGGCACTGAAGCTTTCTTT.

This chain uses TRBV3-1 (or the pseudogene TRBV3-2) with TRBJ2-1; tentatively, D is TRBD2 (5 bases). CDR1 and CDR2 (germline): LGHDT, YNNKEL (reference sequence). There are 15 residues in the CDR3. Trimming left V 4 bases short and J 13 bases short, with 23 bases between. DNA of the CDR3: TGTGCCAGCAGCCCTCCGAATGGGCCTAGCTCCCCCCAGTTCTTC. Translated, it gives CASSPPNGPSSPQFF.

The rearrangement joins TRBV19 to TRBJ2-1, with TRBD2 identical over 7 bases. There are 14 residues in the CDR3. CDR1 is LNHDA and CDR2 is SQIVND in the germline V gene (reference sequence). After removal of 3 bases from V and 9 bases from J, the junction contained 8 bases not matched to a gene. This CDR3 is CASSIGRSGGEQFF. CDR3 nucleotide sequence: TGTGCCAGTAGTATCGGACGGTCGGGAGGTGAGCAGTTCTTC.

CDR3 in DNA: TGTGCCAGCAGCGCCGGGACAGCCCAGAGCTCTGGAAACACCATATATTTT. It codes for CASSAGTAQSSGNTIYF. The chain recombines TRBV11-2 with TRBJ1-3; TRBD1 aligns across 7 bases. From germline, CDR1 is SGHAT and CDR2 FQNNGV. Unmatched junction bases numbered 10, after V lost 5 bases and J lost 0 bases. The CDR3 is 17 amino acids.

This chain uses TRBV28 with TRBJ2-1; the D gene is possibly TRBD2 (5 bases). V was cut by 4 bases and J by 9 bases, with 22 bases left in between. Germline loops: CDR1 MDHEN, CDR2 SYDVKM. The CDR3 is 16 amino acids. This CDR3 is CASSSLLRDSVGEQFF. The CDR3 region has the DNA TGTGCCAGCAGTTCCCTCCTCCGGGATAGTGTAGGTGAGCAGTTCTTC.

The genes are TRBV7-9 and TRBJ1-3; tentative D call: TRBD1 (5 bases). The CDR3 extends over 15 amino acids. Between the trimmed V and J ends, which lost 5 bases and 0 bases, there was a span of 11 bases. CDR1 and CDR2 from the germline V gene are SEHNR and FQNEAQ (reference sequence). The CDR3 DNA reads TGTGCCAGCAGCCGCGGGACGTCCTCTGGAAACACCATATATTTT. Translation gives CASSRGTSSGNTIYF.